This is a list of T cell receptor beta chains from one sample in a study of shared clonotypes between healthy human individuals. Clones were sequenced by immunoSEQ multiplex PCR, and TCRdb holds only the in-frame ones, with some missing. Of millions of clones listed, 85% to 95% are singletons. Sequencing was done on a sample of naive CD4+ T cells sorted from blood. The receptors were sampled from a young man in good health. Each CDR3 is given with its conserved first and last residue. D genes are given only for firm matches.

d_call j_call v_call cdr3_aa cdr3_nt
TRBD2 TRBJ2-1 TRBV5-4 CASSLDGTSGSYNEQFF TGTGCCAGCAGCTTGGATGGGACTAGCGGGAGTTACAATGAGCAGTTCTTC
TRBD2 TRBJ2-1 TRBV6-4 CASSEASGAYNEQFF TGTGCCAGCAGCGAGGCTAGCGGGGCTTACAATGAGCAGTTCTTC
- TRBJ2-7 TRBV5-4 CASSSGLAGATYEQYF TGTGCCAGCAGCTCGGGTCTCGCAGGGGCCACCTACGAGCAGTACTTC
- TRBJ2-7 TRBV7-9 CASSPGAREQYF TGTGCCAGCAGCCCGGGGGCGAGGGAGCAGTACTTC
- TRBJ2-6 TRBV5-1 CASSLGARSGANVLTF TGCGCCAGCAGCTTGGGGGCCCGCTCTGGGGCCAACGTCCTGACTTTC
TRBD1 TRBJ1-2 TRBV18 CASSRNQGEDYGYTF TGTGCCAGCTCACGGAACCAGGGGGAGGACTATGGCTACACCTTC
- TRBJ1-1 TRBV5-6 CASSLARNTEAFF TGTGCCAGCAGCTTGGCTAGGAACACTGAAGCTTTCTTT
TRBD2 TRBJ2-7 TRBV10-3 CAISPQGTSFEQYF TGTGCCATCAGTCCACAAGGGACTAGTTTCGAGCAGTACTTC
TRBD2 TRBJ2-1 TRBV11-2 CASSLSQRGAPYNEQFF TGTGCCAGCAGCCTGTCCCAGCGGGGGGCCCCTTACAATGAGCAGTTCTTC
- TRBJ1-6 TRBV9 CASSVGAAYSYNSPLHF TGTGCCAGCAGCGTAGGGGCAGCCTACTCCTATAATTCACCCCTCCACTTT
- TRBJ1-5 TRBV27 CASSLGRGQPQHF TGTGCCAGCAGTTTGGGCAGGGGACAGCCCCAGCATTTT
- TRBJ2-3 TRBV10-1 CASFPRSDCTDTQYF TGCGCCAGCTTCCCCCGAAGTGACTGCACAGATACGCAGTATTTT
TRBD2 TRBJ2-1 TRBV4-2 CASSQGAGETYNEQFF TGTGCCAGCAGCCAGGGAGCGGGAGAGACCTACAATGAGCAGTTCTTC
- TRBJ1-1 TRBV19 CASSIDSTPGGEAFF TGTGCCAGTAGTATAGATTCCACTCCCGGGGGAGAAGCTTTCTTT
TRBD1 TRBJ2-2 TRBV6-6 CASSRSGGNTGELFF TGTGCCAGCAGCCGTTCAGGGGGGAACACCGGGGAGCTGTTTTTT
TRBD1 TRBJ1-4 TRBV5-8 CASSLTGMNEKLFF TGTGCCAGCAGCCTGACAGGGATGAATGAAAAACTGTTTTTT
TRBD2 TRBJ2-2 TRBV7-2 CASSPQVLAAMNTGELFF TGTGCCAGCAGTCCCCAGGTTCTAGCGGCAATGAACACCGGGGAGCTGTTTTTT
- TRBJ1-1 TRBV28 CASGIGVPIGAFF TGTGCCAGCGGCATAGGGGTCCCCATTGGGGCTTTCTTT
TRBD2 TRBJ2-3 TRBV6-1 CASSEATSGGYTDTQYF TGTGCCAGCAGTGAAGCGACTAGCGGGGGTTACACAGATACGCAGTATTTT
- TRBJ2-1 TRBV4-3 CASSQDSGKGNEQFF TGCGCCAGCAGCCAAGACTCAGGCAAGGGCAATGAGCAGTTCTTC
- TRBJ2-7 TRBV6-1 CASSASTGYYEQYF TGTGCCAGCAGTGCCTCAACAGGGTACTACGAGCAGTACTTC
TRBD1 TRBJ2-5 TRBV19 CASSIHRGETQYF TGTGCCAGTAGTATTCACAGGGGAGAGACCCAGTACTTC
TRBD1 TRBJ1-2 TRBV7-2 CASSTRDRGGDGYTF TGTGCCAGCAGCACCCGGGACAGGGGAGGCGATGGCTACACCTTC
TRBD1 TRBJ2-1 TRBV15 CATSTQGQGQPSGYLVDEQFF TGTGCCACCAGCACTCAGGGACAGGGGCAGCCCAGCGGGTATTTAGTAGATGAGCAGTTCTTC
- TRBJ2-3 TRBV7-3 CASSSTWTDTQYF TGTGCCAGCAGTTCGACATGGACAGATACGCAGTATTTT
- TRBJ1-1 TRBV6-6 CASSYSGTENTEAFF TGTGCCAGCAGTTACTCCGGGACGGAGAACACTGAAGCTTTCTTT
- TRBJ1-6 TRBV30 CAWGPGLYNSPLHF TGTGCCTGGGGTCCGGGACTGTATAATTCACCCCTCCACTTT